The 28 T cell receptor beta chains in this list originate from one sample, sequenced in a study of OX40 agonist ivuxolimab in advanced cancers. The assay was immunoSEQ multiplex PCR, and TCRdb's table has in-frame clones only and misses some. The sample carries 50,000 to 70,000 clones, around 80% recorded once. This specimen was CD4+ or CD8+ T cells sorted from blood, taken in a trial of the OX40 agonist ivuxolimab. The receptors originated from an adult with an advanced solid tumor such as melanoma, head and neck, liver or kidney cancer.

The chain uses TRBV29-1 and TRBJ2-1, with TRBD2 as a possible D gene (7 bases). Between the trimmed V and J ends, which lost 5 bases and 3 bases, there was a span of 20 bases. CDR1 is SQVTM and CDR2 is ANQGSEA in the germline V gene. The CDR3 has 16 residues. CDR3 in DNA: TGCAGCGTTCCAACGTGGGGCGGGGGCTTCTACAATGAGCAGTTCTTC. Its protein is CSVPTWGGGFYNEQFF.

This rearrangement joins TRBV11-2 to TRBJ2-4; the D is unclear. Per germline, CDR1 SGHAT and CDR2 FQNNGV. CDR3 size: 15 residues. The V end lost 1 base, the J end lost 6 bases, and 13 bases lay between the germline ends. The CDR3 protein is CASSLVGGSGNIQYF. The CDR3 nucleotides read TGTGCCAGCAGCTTAGTCGGCGGATCCGGAAACATTCAGTACTTC.

This clone was counted a few times. V is TRBV6-1 and J is TRBJ1-5; 7 bases map to TRBD1. This CDR3 comprises 15 residues. CDR1 and CDR2 from the germline V gene are MNHNS and SASEGT. V gave up 6 bases and J gave up 5 bases; unmatched junction bases: 10. CDR3 amino acids: CASRETGTSYQPQHF. CDR3 DNA sequence: TGTGCCAGCAGGGAGACAGGGACCAGTTATCAGCCCCAGCATTTT.

The V and J genes are TRBV7-9 and TRBJ2-7; D is unresolved. The V end lost 2 bases, the J end lost 7 bases, and 18 bases lay between the germline ends. Germline-derived CDR1 and CDR2 are SEHNR and FQNEAQ (reference sequence). This CDR3 is 15 amino acids long. CDR3 region: CASSLRLAASEEQYF. The CDR3 DNA reads TGTGCCAGCAGCTTAAGGTTGGCAGCTTCTGAGGAGCAGTACTTC.

V usage is TRBV27 and J usage is TRBJ2-7; unclear D gene. V lost 4 bases and J 3 bases, leaving 13 bases between the germline ends. The CDR3 is 14 residues long. CDR1 is MNHEY and CDR2 is SMNVEV in the germline V gene (reference sequence). CDR3 nucleotide sequence: TGTGCCAGCAGTTCCATCGGTTCCCTCTACGAGCAGTACTTC. It codes for CASSSIGSLYEQYF.

V usage is TRBV19 and J usage is TRBJ1-2; perhaps TRBD1 as D (6 bases). The germline gives CDR1 LNHDA, CDR2 SQIVND (reference sequence). The CDR3 consists of 15 residues. Trimming took off 6 bases at V and 8 bases at J, with 22 bases between the two ends. The CDR3 nucleotides read TGTGCCAGTAGACCTGTAGGGGGAGCCTCTAACGGCTACACCTTC. Amino acids: CASRPVGGASNGYTF. The full variable domain, with the rest looked up from reference TRBV19 and TRBJ1-2, is DGGITQSPKYLFRKEGQNVTLSCEQNLNHDAMYWYRQDPGQGLRLIYYSQIVNDFQKGDIAEGYSVSREKKESFPLTVTSAQKNPTAFYLCASRPVGGASNGYTFGSGTRLTVV.

This rearrangement joins TRBV18 to TRBJ1-1; D is possibly TRBD1 (6 bases). The CDR3 extends over 12 amino acids. Germline assignment: CDR1 KGHSH and CDR2 LQKENI. V lost 6 bases, J lost 5 bases, and 10 bases lay in between. CDR3 in amino acids: CASSRGGTEAFF. CDR3 nucleotides: TGTGCCAGCTCTAGGGGGGGAACTGAAGCTTTCTTT.

This sequence joins TRBV7-8 and TRBJ2-3; TRBD1 matches 9 bases. V was clipped by 6 bases and J by 5 bases; unmatched bases: 12. This CDR3 spans 16 amino acids. Germline CDR1 reads SGHVS; CDR2 reads FQNEAQ. The CDR3 region has the DNA TGTGCCAGCAGGACTAGGGGGACAGGGTGGGTAGATACGCAGTATTTT. Translated, it gives CASRTRGTGWVDTQYF.

This clone was observed a single time. This chain uses TRBV7-9 with TRBJ2-2, with D possibly being TRBD2 (5 bases). The CDR3 spans 15 residues. Trimming removed 5 bases from V and 0 bases from J, with 10 bases in between. Germline CDR1 SEHNR, CDR2 FQNEAQ (reference sequence). This CDR3 reads CASSPAGTNTGELFF. CDR3 coding DNA: TGTGCCAGCAGCCCGGCCGGGACGAACACCGGGGAGCTGTTTTTT.

The rearrangement joins TRBV28 to TRBJ2-7; D may be TRBD2 (6 bases). Germline-derived CDR1 and CDR2 are MDHEN and SYDVKM. V was clipped by 8 bases and J by 1 base, with 15 bases between them. This CDR3 is built from 14 residues. Written as DNA, the CDR3 is TGTGCCAGCCGCAGAGCGGGTTTATCCTACGAGCAGTACTTC. This translates into CASRRAGLSYEQYF.

The chain couples TRBV18 to TRBJ2-1; 15 bases agree with TRBD2. CDR1 is KGHSH and CDR2 is LQKENI in the germline V gene. V dropped 5 bases and J dropped 2; count of bases not matched to a gene: 10. This CDR3 spans 19 amino acids. The CDR3 bases are TGTGCCAGCTCAACCGGGACTAGCGGGAGGAGGCGGACCTACAATGAGCAGTTCTTC. Protein product: CASSTGTSGRRRTYNEQFF.

This clone was seen a few times. The CDR3 loop is CASSIGEGIAIGELFF. The CDR3 DNA reads TGTGCCAGTAGTATCGGAGAGGGGATAGCGATCGGGGAGCTGTTTTTT. The chain recombines TRBV19 with TRBJ2-2; D tentatively reads TRBD1 or TRBD2 (5 bases each). The V and J ends lost 3 bases and 7 bases respectively, with 18 bases between them. The germline V gene encodes CDR1 LNHDA and CDR2 SQIVND (reference sequence). The CDR3 is made up of 16 amino acids.

This chain joins TRBV19 and TRBJ1-1; 7 bases match TRBD1. This CDR3 is 13 amino acids long. The J segment lost 11 bases and the V segment lost 6 bases, leaving 12 bases of the junction unmatched. CDR1 and CDR2 (germline): LNHDA, SQIVND (reference sequence). The CDR3 coding sequence is TGTGCCAGTAGCACACAGGGGCGTGAGGTTGCTTTCTTT. Protein: CASSTQGREVAFF.

This chain uses TRBV5-1 with TRBJ1-5; D call uncertain. Between the trimmed V and J ends, which lost 4 bases and 7 bases, there was a span of 15 bases. CDR1 is SGHRS, CDR2 YFSETQ, per germline. The CDR3 contains 14 residues. CDR3 in amino acids: CASSPRSKDQPQHF. In nucleotides, the CDR3 is TGCGCCAGCAGCCCAAGGTCGAAGGACCAGCCCCAGCATTTT.

This rearrangement joins TRBV9 to TRBJ2-5; TRBD2 matches at 9 bases. The V and J ends lost 4 bases and 7 bases, in that order; junction bases with no gene match: 14. Per germline, CDR1 SGDLS and CDR2 YYNGEE. The CDR3 loop spans 16 amino acids. Written as DNA, the CDR3 is TGTGCCAGCAGCCCTCTCTGGCGGGAGGGCCTCGGGACCCAGTACTTC. It codes for CASSPLWREGLGTQYF.

This chain joins TRBV6-4 and TRBJ2-7; a possible D gene is TRBD2 (5 bases). In germline, CDR1 is MRHNA, CDR2 SNTAGT. The V and J ends lost 6 bases and 4 bases respectively, with 19 bases between them. The CDR3 loop spans 15 amino acids. The CDR3 reads CASRPSPRDRYEQYF. The CDR3 DNA reads as TGTGCCAGCAGGCCTTCCCCGAGGGATAGGTACGAGCAGTACTTC.

The rearrangement joins TRBV18 to TRBJ2-1, with a possible D match to TRBD2 (6 bases). The V end was cut by 3 bases, the J end by 9 bases, with 12 bases between. Looked up from germline, CDR1 is KGHSH and CDR2 is LQKENI. CDR3 length: 13 amino acids. CDR3 protein: CASSPGLGGEQFF. CDR3 bases: TGTGCCAGCTCACCGGGACTGGGAGGTGAGCAGTTCTTC. The full variable domain, in which reference TRBV18 and TRBJ2-1 provide the parts outside the CDR3, is NAGVMQNPRHLVRRRGQEARLRCSPMKGHSHVYWYRQLPEEGLKFMVYLQKENIIDESGMPKERFSAEFPKEGPSILRIQQVVRGDSAAYFCASSPGLGGEQFFGPGTRLTVL.

J is TRBJ2-7 and V is TRBV6-1; 11 bases match TRBD2. Germline trimming cut 4 bases from V and 0 bases from J; bases unmatched to any gene: 14. CDR1 is MNHNS and CDR2 is SASEGT in the germline V gene. The CDR3 spans 19 residues. Here the CDR3 DNA reads TGTGCCAGCAGTGTTTCCGGGACTAGCGGACCTAGGAGCTCCTACGAGCAGTACTTC. It translates to CASSVSGTSGPRSSYEQYF.

This chain joins TRBV4-1 and TRBJ2-6, with 12 bases fitting TRBD2. The CDR3 runs to 20 residues. With V trimmed by 4 bases and J by 0 bases, 10 bases remained unmatched. The germline V gene has CDR1 MGHRA and CDR2 YSYEKL. The CDR3 spells CASSLARTSGKGSGANVLTF. The CDR3 DNA reads as TGCGCCAGCAGCCTAGCCCGGACTAGCGGGAAGGGCTCTGGGGCCAACGTCCTGACTTTC.

The chain recombines TRBV12-5 with TRBJ2-3, with 9 positions matching TRBD2. Germline assignment: CDR1 LGHNT and CDR2 FRNRAP. The CDR3 totals 16 residues. J was trimmed by 4 bases and V by 4 bases; bases with no gene match: 9. This CDR3 is CASGSTSGRQADTQYF. The CDR3 coding sequence is TGTGCTAGTGGTTCTACTAGCGGGCGGCAAGCAGATACGCAGTATTTT.

This chain connects TRBV28 to TRBJ2-1; D assignment may be TRBD1 or TRBD2 (7 bases each). Trimming removed 10 bases from V and 9 bases from J, with 19 bases in between. Germline lookup yields CDR1 MDHEN and CDR2 SYDVKM. This CDR3 region has 13 residues. CDR3 loop: CATRGGAGFEQFF. The DNA of the CDR3 is TGTGCCACCAGGGGGGGGGCCGGATTTGAGCAGTTCTTC.

The chain carries TRBV10-1 and TRBJ2-5; the match to TRBD1 covers 7 bases. The CDR3 sequence is 13 residues long. Germline CDR1 WNHNN, CDR2 SYGVQD (reference sequence). V lost 3 bases to trimming and J lost 4 bases; unmatched junction nucleotides: 2. This chain's CDR3 is CASSEGGRETQYF. CDR3 in DNA: TGCGCCAGCAGTGAAGGGGGCCGAGAGACCCAGTACTTC.

The genes are TRBV5-6 and TRBJ2-2; possibly TRBD2 for D (5 bases). Trimming took off 1 base at V and 4 bases at J, with 11 bases between the two ends. Germline CDR1 and CDR2: SGHDT and YYEEEE. The CDR3 has 15 amino acids. CDR3 bases: TGTGCCAGCAGCTTGTCGGGAATTACCACCGGGGAGCTGTTTTTT. Translation gives CASSLSGITTGELFF.

The V and J genes are TRBV5-6 and TRBJ2-3; 9 positions match TRBD2. V lost 0 bases, J lost 5 bases, and 7 bases stayed unmatched. The length of the CDR3 is 16 residues. CDR1 SGHDT and CDR2 YYEEEE come from the germline V gene. In nucleotides, the CDR3 is TGTGCCAGCAGCTTGGAGGCTAGCGGGAAAGGAGATACGCAGTATTTT. Protein: CASSLEASGKGDTQYF.

The chain couples TRBV30 to TRBJ1-1; tentatively, D is TRBD1 (6 bases). Trimming left V 0 bases short and J 0 bases short, with 11 bases between. The CDR3 totals 15 residues. Germline CDR1 is GTSNPN and CDR2 is SVGIG (reference sequence). CDR3 region: CAWSVFTGMNTEAFF. CDR3 sequence (DNA): TGTGCCTGGAGTGTCTTTACAGGGATGAACACTGAAGCTTTCTTT. Together with reference TRBV30 and TRBJ1-1, the CDR3 gives the full variable domain: SQTIHQWPATLVQPVGSPLSLECTVEGTSNPNLYWYRQAAGRGLQLLFYSVGIGQISSEVPQNLSASRPQDRQFILSSKKLLLSDSGFYLCAWSVFTGMNTEAFFGQGTRLTVV.

The rearrangement uses TRBV27 and TRBJ2-7; either TRBD1 or TRBD2 may supply D (5 bases each). The germline V gene encodes CDR1 MNHEY and CDR2 SMNVEV (reference sequence). The V and J ends lost 6 bases and 6 bases respectively, with 12 bases between them. There are 12 residues in the CDR3. The CDR3 DNA follows: TGTGCCAGCAGCGCCGCTGGGGGCGAGCAGTACTTC. It codes for CASSAAGGEQYF.

V is TRBV27 and J is TRBJ1-6, with D unclear. There are 15 residues in the CDR3. CDR1 is MNHEY, CDR2 SMNVEV, per germline (reference sequence). Trimming left V 2 bases short and J 6 bases short, with 11 bases between. CDR3 sequence (DNA): TGTGCCAGCAGTTTACAGGTTACTTTTAATTCACCCCTCCACTTT. Translated, it gives CASSLQVTFNSPLHF.

This chain links TRBV11-3 with TRBJ2-1, with 7 bases fitting TRBD2. The germline gives CDR1 SGHNT, CDR2 YENEEA. V was pared by 1 base and J by 4 bases, with 13 bases of the junction left unmatched. The CDR3 sequence is 18 residues long. DNA for the CDR3: TGTGCCAGCAGCTTAGGGGTTACTAGCGCTCTATATTACAATGAGCAGTTCTTC. Translated: CASSLGVTSALYYNEQFF.